The T cell receptor beta chain under discussion was sequenced for a study of cytomegalovirus exposure and HLA in healthy donors. Findings and caveats of the study: Presence/absence comparisons presumed near-even sequencing depth among donors. A later analysis reportedly found fewer N-insertions in an Asian-associated ancestry cluster than the approximately 670-donor mean. A list of roughly 180 TCR beta chains associated with cytomegalovirus was given.

The primer mix had 60 Vbeta and 13 Jbeta primers. Sequenced by immunoSEQ multiplex PCR; TCRdb stores in-frame clones only, minus some. This sample has 150,000 to 200,000 clones, with roughly 77% found just once. With respect to this clone: Its antigen is not identified.

The V end lost 8 bases, the J end lost 7 bases, and 12 bases lay between the germline ends. The CDR3 is made up of 13 amino acids. CDR1 is SNHLY and CDR2 is FYNNEI in the germline V gene. Sequenced sample: PBMCs. The chain carries TRBV2 and TRBJ1-6; no clear D. The TCR was taken from a man aged 18 to 30 in good health and CMV-seropositive. The CDR3 loop reads CASLTAGNSPLHF. CDR3 DNA: TGTGCCAGCCTCACGGCAGGCAATTCACCCCTCCACTTT.